This T cell receptor beta chain was captured in a study of T cells in Graves' hyperthyroidism and ophthalmopathy. Patients aged 18 to 65 had newly diagnosed hyperthyroidism lasting under 2 months. This CDR3 has 14 residues. Germline V gene lookup returns CDR1 LNHNV and CDR2 YYDKDF (reference sequence). The V and J ends lost 3 bases and 8 bases respectively, with 16 bases between them. Authors of the study amplified TCR beta CDR3 regions from RNA transcripts. First-round RT-PCR targeting the TCR CDR3 was performed with the HTBI primer set. Each CDR3 protein gets one entry after TCRdb re-called the multiplex PCR reads with MiXCR. The sample consists of roughly 100,000 distinct CDR3 sequences, around 40% of them appearing once.

Sequenced: peripheral blood or thyroid tissue (not recorded which). This TCR was sampled from a woman in her twenties or thirties with Graves' hyperthyroidism. The J gene is TRBJ2-5, the V gene TRBV15; no definite D call. In DNA, the CDR3 is TGTGCCACCAGCAGGGGTCAGTTTCCAGACACCCAGTACTTC. Amino acids: CATSRGQFPDTQYF. The full variable domain, in which reference TRBV15 and TRBJ2-5 provide the parts outside the CDR3, is DAMVIQNPRYQVTQFGKPVTLSCSQTLNHNVMYWYQQKSSQAPKLLFHYYDKDFNNEADTPDNFQSRRPNTSFCFLDIRSPGLGDTAMYLCATSRGQFPDTQYFGPGTRLLVL.